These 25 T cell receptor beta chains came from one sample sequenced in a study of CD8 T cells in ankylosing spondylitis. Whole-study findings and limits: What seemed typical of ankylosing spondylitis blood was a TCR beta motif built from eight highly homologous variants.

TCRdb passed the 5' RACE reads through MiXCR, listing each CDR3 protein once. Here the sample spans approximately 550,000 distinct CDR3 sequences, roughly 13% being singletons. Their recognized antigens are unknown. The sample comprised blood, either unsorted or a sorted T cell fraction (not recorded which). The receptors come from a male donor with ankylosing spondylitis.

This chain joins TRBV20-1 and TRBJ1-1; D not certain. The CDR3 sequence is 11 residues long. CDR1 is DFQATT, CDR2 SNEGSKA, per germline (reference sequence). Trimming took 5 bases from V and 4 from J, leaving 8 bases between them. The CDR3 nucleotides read TGCAGTGCTTGGAGAAGCACTGAAGCTTTCTTT. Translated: CSAWRSTEAFF.

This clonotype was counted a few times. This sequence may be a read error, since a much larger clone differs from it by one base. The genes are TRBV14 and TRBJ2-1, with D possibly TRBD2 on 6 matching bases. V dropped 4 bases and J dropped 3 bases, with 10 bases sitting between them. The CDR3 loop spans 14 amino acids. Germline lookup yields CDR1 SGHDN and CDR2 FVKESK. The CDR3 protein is CASSRSSGYNEQFF. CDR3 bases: TGTGCCAGCAGCCGGAGTAGCGGCTACAATGAGCAGTTCTTC.

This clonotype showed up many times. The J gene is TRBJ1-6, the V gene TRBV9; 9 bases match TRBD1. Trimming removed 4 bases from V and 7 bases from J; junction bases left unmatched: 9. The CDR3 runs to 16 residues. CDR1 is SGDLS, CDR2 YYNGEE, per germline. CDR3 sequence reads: CASSLRTGDENSPLHF. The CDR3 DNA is TGTGCCAGCAGCCTTCGGACAGGGGATGAGAATTCACCCCTCCACTTT.

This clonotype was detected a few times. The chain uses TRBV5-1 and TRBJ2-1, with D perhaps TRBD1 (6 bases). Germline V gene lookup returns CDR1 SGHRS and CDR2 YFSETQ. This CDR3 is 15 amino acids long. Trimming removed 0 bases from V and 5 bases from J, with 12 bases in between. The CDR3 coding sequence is TGCGCCAGCAGCTTGGTAGGGGGATTCAACAATGAGCAGTTCTTC. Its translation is CASSLVGGFNNEQFF.

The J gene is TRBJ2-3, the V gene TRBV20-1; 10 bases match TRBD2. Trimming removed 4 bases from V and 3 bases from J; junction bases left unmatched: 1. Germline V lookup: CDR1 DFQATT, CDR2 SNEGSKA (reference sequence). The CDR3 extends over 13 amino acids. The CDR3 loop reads CSATSGRTDTQYF. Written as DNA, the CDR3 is TGCAGTGCTACTAGCGGGAGAACAGATACGCAGTATTTT.

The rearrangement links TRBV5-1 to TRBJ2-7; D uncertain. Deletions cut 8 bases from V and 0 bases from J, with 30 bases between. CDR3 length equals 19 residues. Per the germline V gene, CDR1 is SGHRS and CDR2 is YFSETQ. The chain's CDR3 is CASYRVIHESEISSYEQYV. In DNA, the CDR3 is TGCGCCAGTTACCGGGTTATTCACGAGAGCGAAATTAGCTCCTACGAGCAGTACGTC.

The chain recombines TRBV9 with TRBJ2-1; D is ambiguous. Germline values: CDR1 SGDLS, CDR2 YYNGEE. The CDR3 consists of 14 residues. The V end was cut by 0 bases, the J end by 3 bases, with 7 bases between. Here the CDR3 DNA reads TGTGCCAGCAGCGTAGGGGTCTACTACAATGAGCAGTTCTTC. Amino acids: CASSVGVYYNEQFF.

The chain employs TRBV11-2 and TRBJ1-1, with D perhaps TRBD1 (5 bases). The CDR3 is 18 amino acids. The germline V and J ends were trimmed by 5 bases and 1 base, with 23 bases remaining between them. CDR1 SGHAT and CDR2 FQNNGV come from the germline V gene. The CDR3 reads CASSPSRDPWRENTEAFF. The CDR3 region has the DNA TGTGCCAGCAGCCCAAGCCGGGACCCGTGGCGGGAGAACACTGAAGCTTTCTTT.

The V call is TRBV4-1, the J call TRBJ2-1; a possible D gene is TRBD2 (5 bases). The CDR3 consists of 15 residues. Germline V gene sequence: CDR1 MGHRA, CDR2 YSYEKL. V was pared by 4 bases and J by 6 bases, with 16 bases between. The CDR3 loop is CASSLKRSPGNEQFF. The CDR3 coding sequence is TGCGCCAGCAGCCTTAAGCGGTCTCCGGGCAATGAGCAGTTCTTC.

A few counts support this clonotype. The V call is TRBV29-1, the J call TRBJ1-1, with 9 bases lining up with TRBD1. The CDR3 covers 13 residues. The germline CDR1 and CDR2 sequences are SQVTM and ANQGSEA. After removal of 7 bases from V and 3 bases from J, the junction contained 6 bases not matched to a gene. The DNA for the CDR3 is TGCAGCGGTACAGGGGGCTATTACACTGAAGCTTTCTTT. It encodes CSGTGGYYTEAFF. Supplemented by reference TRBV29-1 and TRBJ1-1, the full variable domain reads SAVISQKPSRDICQRGTSLTIQCQVDSQVTMMFWYRQQPGQSLTLIATANQGSEATYESGFVIDKFPISRPNLTFSTLTVSNMSPEDSSIYLCSGTGGYYTEAFFGQGTRLTVV.

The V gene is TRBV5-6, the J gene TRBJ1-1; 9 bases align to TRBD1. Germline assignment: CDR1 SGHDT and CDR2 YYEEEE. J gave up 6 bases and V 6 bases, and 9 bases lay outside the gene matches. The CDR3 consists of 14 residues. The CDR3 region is CASTLGTGRAEAFF. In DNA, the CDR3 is TGTGCCAGCACCCTAGGGACAGGGAGAGCTGAAGCTTTCTTT.

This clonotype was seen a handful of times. The CDR3 DNA reads TGTGCCAGCAGCAAAGAGGTGGTGGAGAGCGGGAGGCCCCTGAAAGTGGAGACCCAGTACTTC. It specifies CASSKEVVESGRPLKVETQYF. The chain combines TRBV21-1 with TRBJ2-5; the table assigns TRBD2, which was not confirmed against the DNA. TRBV21-1 is a pseudogene locus. This CDR3 region has 21 residues.

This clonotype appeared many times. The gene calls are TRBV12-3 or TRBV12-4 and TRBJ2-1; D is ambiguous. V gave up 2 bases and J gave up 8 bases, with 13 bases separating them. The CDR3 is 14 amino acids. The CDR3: CASSLMAAVDEQFF. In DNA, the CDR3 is TGTGCCAGCAGTTTAATGGCCGCAGTTGATGAGCAGTTCTTC.

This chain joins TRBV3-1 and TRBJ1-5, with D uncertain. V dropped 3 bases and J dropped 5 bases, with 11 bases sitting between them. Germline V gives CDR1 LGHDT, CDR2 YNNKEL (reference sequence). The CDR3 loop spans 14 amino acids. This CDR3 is CASSHLSGYQPQHF. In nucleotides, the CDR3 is TGTGCCAGCAGCCATTTATCCGGCTATCAGCCCCAGCATTTT.

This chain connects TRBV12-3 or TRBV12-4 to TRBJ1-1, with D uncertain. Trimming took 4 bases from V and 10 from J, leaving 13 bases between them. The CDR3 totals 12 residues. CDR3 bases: TGTGCCAGCAGTTCTCCAATATCGGGAGCTTTCTTT. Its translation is CASSSPISGAFF.

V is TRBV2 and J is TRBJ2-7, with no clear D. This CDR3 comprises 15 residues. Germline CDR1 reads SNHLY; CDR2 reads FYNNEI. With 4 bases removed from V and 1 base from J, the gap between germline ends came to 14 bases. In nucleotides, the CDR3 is TGTGCCAGCAGTGGGGTCGGCGAACGATCCTACGAGCAGTACGTC. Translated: CASSGVGERSYEQYV.

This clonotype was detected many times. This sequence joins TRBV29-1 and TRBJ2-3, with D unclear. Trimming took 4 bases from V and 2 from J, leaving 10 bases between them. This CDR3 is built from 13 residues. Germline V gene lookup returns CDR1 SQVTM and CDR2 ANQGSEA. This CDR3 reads CSVVWWNTDTQYF. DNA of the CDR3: TGCAGCGTTGTTTGGTGGAACACAGATACGCAGTATTTT.

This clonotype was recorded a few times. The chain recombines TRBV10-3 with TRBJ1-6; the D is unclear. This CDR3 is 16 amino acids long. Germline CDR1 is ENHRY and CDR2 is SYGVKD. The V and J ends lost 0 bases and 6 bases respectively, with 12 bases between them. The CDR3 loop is CAISESPEGTNSPLHF. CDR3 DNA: TGTGCCATCAGTGAGTCTCCCGAGGGAACTAATTCACCCCTCCACTTT.

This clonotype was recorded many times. This chain's CDR3 is CASSWRTVPGNTIYF. DNA of the CDR3: TGTGCCAGCAGCTGGAGGACAGTTCCTGGAAACACCATATATTTT. The genes are TRBV7-9 and TRBJ1-3, with D tentatively TRBD1 (6 bases). Trimming took 4 bases from V and 2 from J, leaving 12 bases between them. The CDR3 extends over 15 amino acids. Germline V CDR1 and CDR2: SEHNR, FQNEAQ (reference sequence).

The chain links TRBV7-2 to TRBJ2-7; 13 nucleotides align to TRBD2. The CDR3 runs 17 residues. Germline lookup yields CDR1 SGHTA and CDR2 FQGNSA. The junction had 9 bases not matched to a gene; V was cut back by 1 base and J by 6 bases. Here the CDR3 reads CASSLVGTSGTVTEQYF. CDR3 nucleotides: TGTGCCAGCAGCTTAGTAGGGACTAGCGGGACCGTAACCGAGCAGTACTTC.

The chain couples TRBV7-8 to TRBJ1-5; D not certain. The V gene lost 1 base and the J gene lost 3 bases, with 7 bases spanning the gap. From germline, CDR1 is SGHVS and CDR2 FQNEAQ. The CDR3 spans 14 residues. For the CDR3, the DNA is TGTGCCAGCAGCTTAGTGGTCAACAATCAGCCCCAGCATTTT. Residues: CASSLVVNNQPQHF.

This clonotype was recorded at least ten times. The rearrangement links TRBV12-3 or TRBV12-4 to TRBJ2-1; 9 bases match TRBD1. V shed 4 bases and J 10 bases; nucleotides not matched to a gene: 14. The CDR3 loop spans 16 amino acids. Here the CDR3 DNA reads TGTGCCAGCAGTTATACGGGACAGGGATGGATGAGCGAGCAGTTCTTC. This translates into CASSYTGQGWMSEQFF.

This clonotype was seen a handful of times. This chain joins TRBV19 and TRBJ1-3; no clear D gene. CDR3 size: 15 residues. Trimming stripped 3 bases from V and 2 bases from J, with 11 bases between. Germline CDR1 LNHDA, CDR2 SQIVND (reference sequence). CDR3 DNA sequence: TGTGCCAGTAGTATCGGCCTATTCGCTGGAAACACCATATATTTT. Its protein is CASSIGLFAGNTIYF.

Here the CDR3 DNA reads TGCAGTGCTAGGGCGGACGAGAGCTCCTATAATTCACCCCTCCACTTT. It is translated as CSARADESSYNSPLHF. The rearrangement links TRBV20-1 to TRBJ1-6; D is unresolved. The CDR3 length is 16 residues. Germline lookup yields CDR1 DFQATT and CDR2 SNEGSKA (reference sequence). The V end was cut by 3 bases, the J end by 0 bases, with 12 bases between.

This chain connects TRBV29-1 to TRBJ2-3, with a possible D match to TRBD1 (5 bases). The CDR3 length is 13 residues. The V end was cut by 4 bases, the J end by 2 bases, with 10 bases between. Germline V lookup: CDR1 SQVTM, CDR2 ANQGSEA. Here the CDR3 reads CSVATEHTDTQYF. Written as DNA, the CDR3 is TGCAGCGTTGCGACAGAGCACACAGATACGCAGTATTTT.